The 2 T cell receptor beta chains reported below all come from one sample, sequenced in a study of T cell repertoires in cytomegalovirus infection. In TCRdb, the reads were re-called with MiXCR into one record per CDR3 protein. The sample includes 740,000 or so distinct CDR3 sequences, 35% to 45% of them seen just once. Material: PBMCs. The receptors shown here come from a human donor in good health (CMV status not recorded). Some clones in this sample may be carry-over from other donors' samples.

This clonotype was recorded a few times. The chain joins TRBV28 to TRBJ1-5; tentative D call: TRBD1 (6 bases). This CDR3 comprises 15 residues. Germline loops: CDR1 MDHEN, CDR2 SYDVKM. V was shortened by 6 bases and J by 10 bases, with 22 bases between the two germline ends. CDR3 residues: CASRKDRHLSEPQHF. The CDR3 nucleotides read TGTGCCAGCAGAAAAGACAGGCACCTTAGTGAACCCCAGCATTTT.

The chain joins TRBV2 to TRBJ1-1; D remains unclear. CDR3 size: 13 residues. Trimming left V 7 bases short and J 6 bases short, with 15 bases between. In germline, CDR1 is SNHLY, CDR2 FYNNEI. The CDR3 region is CASIALGTAEAFF. The CDR3 coding sequence is TGTGCCAGCATCGCTTTAGGTACAGCTGAAGCTTTCTTT.